One sample yielded the 26 T cell receptor beta chains listed below, sequenced in a study of response to subunit inactivated influenza vaccine. One entry per CDR3 protein results from TCRdb running MiXCR on the RT-PCR reads. The sample has about half a million distinct CDR3 sequences, roughly 23% seen once; the top ten hold over 1.5%. The sample consisted of CD4+ T cells sorted from PBMCs, taken 5 days after vaccination. These receptors were collected from a man in his forties or fifties who received an inactivated influenza vaccine.

The chain has TRBV5-1 and TRBJ2-4, with 7 nucleotides matching TRBD1. V lost 4 bases and J lost 0; bases outside the gene matches: 16. CDR1 and CDR2 from the germline V gene are SGHRS and YFSETQ. This CDR3 contains 19 residues. Written as DNA, the CDR3 is TGCGCCAGCAGCGACTCTAGAAGGGACAGTTGGCTAGCCAAAAACATTCAGTACTTC. This sequence encodes CASSDSRRDSWLAKNIQYF.

CDR3 in amino acids: CASSLLARRETQYF. CDR3 bases: TGTGCCAGCAGTTTATTGGCTAGGCGGGAGACCCAGTACTTC. V is TRBV12-3 or TRBV12-4 and J is TRBJ2-5; D unclear. With 2 bases removed from V and 5 bases from J, the gap between germline ends came to 12 bases. The CDR3 is 14 amino acids.

This clonotype was recorded many times. This rearrangement joins TRBV28 to TRBJ1-2; a possible D gene is TRBD1 (5 bases). Looked up from germline, CDR1 is MDHEN and CDR2 is SYDVKM. This CDR3 contains 11 residues. V shed 9 bases and J shed 3 bases, with 8 bases lying between them. The DNA for the CDR3 is TGTGCCAGTCAGGGCGACTATGGCTACACCTTC. Protein product: CASQGDYGYTF.

This clonotype was counted between two and nine times. V and J are TRBV29-1 and TRBJ1-1; D gene uncertain. The CDR3 spans 13 residues. Trimming took 7 bases from V and 1 from J, leaving 13 bases between them. Germline CDR1 and CDR2: SQVTM and ANQGSEA. CDR3 protein: CSAQAGWNTEAFF. In DNA form, the CDR3 reads TGCAGCGCCCAAGCAGGATGGAACACTGAAGCTTTCTTT.

This clonotype was found a few times. CDR3 coding DNA: TGTGCCAGCAGTCGTACCGGGACAGGGTCGTACGAGCAGTACTTC. Its translation: CASSRTGTGSYEQYF. This chain uses TRBV6-2 or TRBV6-3 with TRBJ2-7; 9 bases agree with TRBD1. The CDR3 sequence is 15 residues long. The V and J ends lost 5 bases and 4 bases, in that order; junction bases with no gene match: 9. Germline CDR1 reads MNHEY; CDR2 reads SVGEGT.

V and J are TRBV12-3 or TRBV12-4 and TRBJ1-6; 10 nucleotides line up with TRBD1. V was pared by 7 bases and J by 9 bases, with 6 bases of the junction left unmatched. This CDR3 is 14 amino acids long. The CDR3 nucleotides are TGTGCCAGCACCCGGGACAGGGGCATTTCACCCCTCCACTTT. This gives the protein CASTRDRGISPLHF.

CDR3 nucleotides: TGCAGTGCCACAGGGTTCAGTTGGACTAGCGGGACCCAGTTCTTC. This encodes CSATGFSWTSGTQFF. This chain uses TRBV20-1 with TRBJ2-1; 12 bases line up with TRBD2. CDR3 size: 15 residues. Germline V gene lookup returns CDR1 DFQATT and CDR2 SNEGSKA (reference sequence). V shed 6 bases, J shed 13 bases, and the junction held 16 bases outside the gene matches.

This clonotype came up a few times. The chain carries TRBV9 and TRBJ1-6; D is uncertain. Germline CDR1 and CDR2: SGDLS and YYNGEE. Trimming cost V 4 bases and J 7 bases, with 9 bases left between them. The CDR3 is 13 residues long. The CDR3 DNA is TGTGCCAGCAGCCCCCAACAGAATTCACCCCTCCACTTT. Protein: CASSPQQNSPLHF.

The chain has TRBV6-1 and TRBJ2-1, with D perhaps matching TRBD2 (5 bases). Germline V gene lookup returns CDR1 MNHNS and CDR2 SASEGT. Trimming pared 6 bases from V and 0 bases from J, leaving 15 bases between. The CDR3 has 16 amino acids. The CDR3 DNA follows: TGTGCCAGCAGGGTAAGAGGGCGGCCCTCCTACAATGAGCAGTTCTTC. Encoded protein: CASRVRGRPSYNEQFF.

The chain links TRBV27 to TRBJ2-7; D perhaps matches TRBD1 (5 bases). From germline, CDR1 is MNHEY and CDR2 SMNVEV (reference sequence). The ends were cut back, 6 bases at V and 1 base at J, with 10 bases in the middle. This CDR3 comprises 13 residues. In nucleotides, the CDR3 is TGTGCCAGCAGACAGGAACTTTCCTACGAGCAGTACTTC. Residues: CASRQELSYEQYF.

V gene TRBV20-1 combines with J gene TRBJ2-2, with 10 bases lining up with TRBD1. The CDR3 loop spans 17 amino acids. J gave up 4 bases and V 5 bases, and 13 bases lay outside the gene matches. In germline, CDR1 is DFQATT, CDR2 SNEGSKA (reference sequence). The CDR3 DNA reads TGCAGTGCTCGTGGGAAGACAGGGGGCGCGGTCACCGGGGAGCTGTTTTTT. Translation: CSARGKTGGAVTGELFF.

The chain is built from TRBV12-3 or TRBV12-4 and TRBJ2-5; maybe TRBD1 (6 bases). The V gene lost 6 bases and the J gene lost 4 bases, with 15 bases spanning the gap. The CDR3 runs to 14 residues. The CDR3 coding sequence is TGTGCCAGCAGGCAAGGGGGAGTTTCAGAGACCCAGTACTTC. This codes for CASRQGGVSETQYF.

This rearrangement joins TRBV7-2 to TRBJ2-3; D call uncertain. The V and J ends lost 3 bases and 3 bases respectively, with 4 bases between them. Germline V gene lookup returns CDR1 SGHTA and CDR2 FQGNSA. The CDR3 consists of 12 residues. CDR3 DNA sequence: TGTGCCAGCAGCTTGATGACAGATACGCAGTATTTT. This codes for CASSLMTDTQYF.

This clonotype was picked up a small number of times. The chain employs TRBV6-5 and TRBJ1-6, with 7 bases that match TRBD1. The CDR3 extends over 16 amino acids. V was clipped by 3 bases and J by 9 bases; unmatched bases: 11. Germline values: CDR1 MNHEY, CDR2 SVGAGI. The CDR3 bases are TGTGCCAGCAGTTATGCCGAAGGGGGCCCAGGTTCACCCCTCCACTTT. Amino acids: CASSYAEGGPGSPLHF.

This clonotype has more than one count but fewer than ten. The V call is TRBV5-1, the J call TRBJ2-1; D may be TRBD2 (7 bases). V was clipped by 4 bases and J by 2 bases, with 13 bases between them. Germline V lookup: CDR1 SGHRS, CDR2 YFSETQ. This CDR3 comprises 15 residues. The CDR3 loop is CASSPGGAAYNEQFF. The CDR3 DNA sequence: TGCGCCAGCAGCCCTGGGGGGGCCGCCTACAATGAGCAGTTCTTC.

This clonotype was seen more than once but under ten times. This sequence joins TRBV20-1 and TRBJ1-1; 7 bases align to TRBD1. Germline CDR1 is DFQATT and CDR2 is SNEGSKA (reference sequence). J was trimmed by 0 bases and V by 3 bases; bases with no gene match: 7. The CDR3 totals 15 residues. CDR3 loop: CSARLSGQMNTEAFF. CDR3 nucleotide sequence: TGCAGTGCTAGGCTCTCGGGACAGATGAACACTGAAGCTTTCTTT.

Ten or more counts support this clonotype. V and J are TRBV29-1 and TRBJ2-1, with a possible D match to TRBD1 (6 bases). CDR3 length: 13 amino acids. Trimming stripped 4 bases from V and 6 bases from J, with 13 bases between. Per the germline V gene, CDR1 is SQVTM and CDR2 is ANQGSEA. CDR3 nucleotide sequence: TGCAGCGTTGGGCAGGGGTTAGGCAATGAGCAGTTCTTC. Its translation is CSVGQGLGNEQFF.

This clonotype was detected only a few times. The V call is TRBV5-1, the J call TRBJ1-1; D may be TRBD1 (6 bases). This CDR3 region has 14 residues. Trimming stripped 1 base from V and 4 bases from J, with 11 bases between. Germline loops: CDR1 SGHRS, CDR2 YFSETQ. The CDR3 DNA sequence: TGCGCCAGCAGCTTGACAGGGAGAGTCACTGAAGCTTTCTTT. Residues: CASSLTGRVTEAFF.

This chain links TRBV5-1 with TRBJ2-3; TRBD2 matches 7 bases. Losses at the gene ends were 2 bases for V and 3 bases for J; bases not matched to a gene: 18. Per germline, CDR1 SGHRS and CDR2 YFSETQ. This CDR3 has 19 residues. The CDR3 DNA sequence: TGCGCCAGCAGCTTATTTAACCGCGGGAGCACGAATATAACAGATACGCAGTATTTT. It codes for CASSLFNRGSTNITDTQYF.

This clonotype was seen a few times. This chain joins TRBV20-1 and TRBJ2-7; 8 bases align to TRBD2. The V and J ends lost 6 bases and 7 bases, in that order; junction bases with no gene match: 2. CDR1 and CDR2 from the germline V gene are DFQATT and SNEGSKA (reference sequence). The CDR3 is 10 amino acids. CDR3 in amino acids: CSAQREEQYF. The CDR3 DNA reads as TGCAGTGCGCAGCGGGAGGAGCAGTACTTC.

CDR3 in DNA: TGTGCCAGCGCCGGACCGTCCTACGAGCAGTACTTC. Translation gives CASAGPSYEQYF. V and J are TRBV2 and TRBJ2-7, with no clear D. V was clipped by 8 bases and J by 1 base, with 9 bases between them. Germline assignment: CDR1 SNHLY and CDR2 FYNNEI. The CDR3 length is 12 residues.

The chain employs TRBV10-3 and TRBJ1-2; D remains unclear. The CDR3 length is 11 residues. V shed 5 bases and J shed 8 bases, with 9 bases lying between them. Per germline, CDR1 ENHRY and CDR2 SYGVKD. This CDR3 reads CAISNGEGYTF. In DNA form, the CDR3 reads TGTGCCATCAGTAATGGGGAAGGCTACACCTTC.

This clonotype was seen a handful of times. This chain joins TRBV20-1 and TRBJ1-1, with D unclear. CDR3 size: 12 residues. The germline CDR1 and CDR2 sequences are DFQATT and SNEGSKA (reference sequence). V was clipped by 5 bases and J by 0 bases, with 7 bases between them. CDR3 in amino acids: CSALNMNTEAFF. CDR3 bases: TGCAGTGCTTTGAACATGAACACTGAAGCTTTCTTT.

This clonotype was observed a handful of times. The chain employs TRBV20-1 and TRBJ2-5; 9 nucleotides align to TRBD2. J lost 5 bases, V lost 3 bases, and 7 bases had no gene match. This CDR3 comprises 14 residues. Germline V gene sequence: CDR1 DFQATT, CDR2 SNEGSKA (reference sequence). The CDR3 reads CSASTPGLAETQYF. The DNA of the CDR3 is TGCAGTGCTAGTACCCCGGGACTAGCTGAGACCCAGTACTTC.

The rearrangement links TRBV28 to TRBJ2-7; the match to TRBD2 covers 12 bases. The CDR3 extends over 16 amino acids. With V trimmed by 2 bases and J by 6 bases, 8 bases remained unmatched. The V gene's germline CDR1 is MDHEN and CDR2 SYDVKM. CDR3 amino acids: CASSLPRLAGVSEQYF. The DNA of the CDR3 is TGTGCCAGCAGTTTACCGAGACTAGCGGGAGTCTCCGAGCAGTACTTC. Together with reference TRBV28 and TRBJ2-7, the CDR3 gives the full variable domain: DVKVTQSSRYLVKRTGEKVFLECVQDMDHENMFWYRQDPGLGLRLIYFSYDVKMKEKGDIPEGYSVSREKKERFSLILESASTNQTSMYLCASSLPRLAGVSEQYFGPGTRLTVT.

This clonotype was picked up a small number of times. V and J are TRBV7-8 and TRBJ2-3; a possible D gene is TRBD2 (7 bases). V lost 1 base and J lost 2, with 16 bases in between. The germline CDR1 and CDR2 sequences are SGHVS and FQNEAQ. This CDR3 contains 17 residues. The CDR3 sequence: CASSLVGRGRDTDTQYF. DNA of the CDR3: TGTGCCAGCAGCTTAGTTGGGCGGGGGCGGGACACAGATACGCAGTATTTT. Full variable domain (remainder filled in from reference TRBV7-8 and TRBJ2-3): GAGVSQSPRYKVAKRGQDVALRCDPISGHVSLFWYQQALGQGPEFLTYFQNEAQLDKSGLPSDRFFAERPEGSVSTLKIQRTQQEDSAVYLCASSLVGRGRDTDTQYFGPGTRLTVL.